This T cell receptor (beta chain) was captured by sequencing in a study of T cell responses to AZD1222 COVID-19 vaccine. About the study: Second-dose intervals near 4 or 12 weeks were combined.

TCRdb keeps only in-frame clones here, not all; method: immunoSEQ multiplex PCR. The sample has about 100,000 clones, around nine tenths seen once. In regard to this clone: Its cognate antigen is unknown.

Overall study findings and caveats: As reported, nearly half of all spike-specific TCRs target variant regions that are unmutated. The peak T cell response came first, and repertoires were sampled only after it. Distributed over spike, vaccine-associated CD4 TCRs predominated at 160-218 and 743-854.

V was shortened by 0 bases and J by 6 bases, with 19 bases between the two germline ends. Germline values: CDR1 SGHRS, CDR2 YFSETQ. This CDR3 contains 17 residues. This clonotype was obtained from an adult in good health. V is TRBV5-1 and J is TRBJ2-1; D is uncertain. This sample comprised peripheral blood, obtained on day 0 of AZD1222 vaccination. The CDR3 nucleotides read TGCGCCAGCAGCTTGGCCAACTTAAGGGTTGTTAGCAATGAGCAGTTCTTC. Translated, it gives CASSLANLRVVSNEQFF.